This record concerns one T cell receptor (beta chain) sequence. The CDR3 is 16 residues long. Germline CDR1 reads KGHDR; CDR2 reads SFDVKD. Trimming removed 3 bases from V and 2 bases from J; junction bases left unmatched: 8. This sample stems from a study of control samples from healthy donors and cancer patients. Assay used: immunoSEQ multiplex PCR; TCRdb lists only in-frame clones, some missing. The sample contains around 150,000 clones, 88% of which appear only once. This chain uses TRBV24-1 with TRBJ2-5; TRBD1 agrees at 7 bases. This clonotype was obtained from a man aged 18-30 years in good health. The sample comprised blood. The CDR3 region has the DNA TGTGCCACCAGTGATACCAGGGACAGCCCACAAGAGACCCAGTACTTC. Residues: CATSDTRDSPQETQYF.